Reported below is one T cell receptor beta chain. Its antigen is as yet unknown. This record comes from a study of CD8 T cells in ankylosing spondylitis. Study-wide points: Disease-linked clones reportedly concentrated significantly in matched ankylosing spondylitis synovial fluid.

V was cut by 0 bases and J by 7 bases, with 7 bases left in between. The CDR3 is 13 amino acids. CDR1 and CDR2 from the germline V gene are SGDLS and YYNGEE. Construction of TCR beta libraries was performed using quantitative 5'-RACE with molecular barcodes. MiXCR, run by TCRdb on the 5' RACE reads, gives a single entry per CDR3 protein. Altogether 130,000 or so distinct CDR3 sequences are present, more than 6.5% being singletons, with the ten largest covering 10% to 15%. Sequencing was carried out using blood, either unsorted or a sorted T cell fraction (not recorded which). The chain is built from TRBV9 and TRBJ2-2; D is unclear. The origin of this receptor is a male donor with ankylosing spondylitis or in good health (not recorded which). CDR3 region: CASSVVLFGELFF. Here the CDR3 DNA reads TGTGCCAGCAGCGTAGTTCTTTTCGGGGAGCTGTTTTTT.